The clone carrying this T cell receptor (beta chain) was observed many times. Its antigen is undetermined. The CDR3 extends over 14 amino acids. In germline, CDR1 is SQVTM, CDR2 ANQGSEA. Deletions cut 5 bases from V and 0 bases from J, with 11 bases between. The entry originates in a study of human T cells and chemical hapten exposure. About the study: The patients, most of them female, presented with alopecia areata, totalis or universalis. Overall study findings and caveats: Those TCRs sitting above 1 in 1000 frequency stayed the same with DPC sensitization.

The time point denotes: patch test 1, 2 weeks after DPC sensitization. Treatment defined: therapeutic diphenylcyclopropenone sensitization with weekly scalp DPC. RNA extraction used unfractionated whole blood as the source of total RNA. TCRdb re-called the RACE reads with MiXCR, one entry per CDR3 protein. Here the sample spans 50,000 or so distinct CDR3 sequences, 9% to 9.5% being singletons. V gene TRBV29-1 combines with J gene TRBJ2-1; D is perhaps TRBD2 (6 bases). This receptor was taken from a woman aged 50 to 60 with alopecia areata. Some clones in this sample may be carry-over from other donors' samples. Material: whole blood, obtained in connection with sensitization to the hapten diphenylcyclopropenone (DPC). CDR3 nucleotides: TGCAGCGTTAGGGACTGGAGCTCCTACAATGAGCAGTTCTTC. This sequence encodes CSVRDWSSYNEQFF.